The clone carrying this TCR beta chain has only a few counts. PCR replicates performed on unsorted PBMC used 300 to 350 ng DNA, roughly 27,000 T cell genomes. Method: immunoSEQ multiplex PCR; TCRdb's copy keeps in-frame clones and lacks some. Here the sample spans roughly 95,000 clones, 40% to 55% being singletons. These data belong to a study of shared clonotypes between healthy human individuals. Study-level background: Those who served as donors were a couple of women and a few men between the ages of 18 and 49.

The V gene lost 0 bases and the J gene lost 0 bases, with 7 bases spanning the gap. The CDR3 is 15 residues long. Germline lookup yields CDR1 MNHEY and CDR2 SVGAGI. Healthy and HIV-negative, the adult donors had no recent acute infections or vaccinations. The chain has TRBV6-5 and TRBJ2-3; D gene unclear. The sequence was obtained from a woman between 40 and 50 years old in good health. Some clones in this sample may be carry-over from other donors' samples. Material for sequencing was PBMCs. CDR3 nucleotide sequence: TGTGCCAGCAGTTACTCTTGGTCTAGCACAGATACGCAGTATTTT. It is translated as CASSYSWSSTDTQYF.